Below are 25 T cell receptor beta chains sequenced from a single sample in a study of blood T cell repertoires in COVID-19. Using immunoSEQ multiplex PCR, the repertoire was profiled, and TCRdb retains in-frame clones only, with some absent. The table lists approximately 300,000 clones, around 86% of them singletons. Sequenced input: peripheral blood. These TCRs come from a woman aged 45 to 65 with acute or convalescent COVID-19.

V usage is TRBV5-6 and J usage is TRBJ2-7; D gene uncertain. The CDR3 runs to 12 residues. The V end lost 0 bases, the J end lost 5 bases, and 6 bases lay between the germline ends. Germline V CDR1 and CDR2: SGHDT, YYEEEE. CDR3 DNA: TGTGCCAGCAGCTTGGTACAGAACGAGCAGTACTTC. It translates to CASSLVQNEQYF. Supplemented by reference TRBV5-6 and TRBJ2-7, the full variable domain reads DAGVTQSPTHLIKTRGQQVTLRCSPKSGHDTVSWYQQALGQGPQFIFQYYEEEERQRGNFPDRFSGHQFPNYSSELNVNALLLGDSALYLCASSLVQNEQYFGPGTRLTVT.

V is TRBV9 and J is TRBJ1-2, with D uncertain. Germline V lookup: CDR1 SGDLS, CDR2 YYNGEE. With 1 base removed from V and 3 bases from J, the gap between germline ends came to 10 bases. The CDR3 totals 14 residues. The DNA for the CDR3 is TGTGCCAGCAGCGTACTAGCAGTTGACTATGGCTACACCTTC. Amino acids: CASSVLAVDYGYTF. The entire variable domain, with the rest obtained from reference TRBV9 and TRBJ1-2, is as follows: DSGVTQTPKHLITATGQRVTLRCSPRSGDLSVYWYQQSLDQGLQFLIQYYNGEERAKGNILERFSAQQFPDLHSELNLSSLELGDSALYFCASSVLAVDYGYTFGSGTRLTVV.

The V and J genes are TRBV30 and TRBJ1-4, with 9 bases fitting TRBD1. Germline V CDR1 and CDR2: GTSNPN, SVGIG (reference sequence). J lost 0 bases, V lost 8 bases, and 7 bases had no gene match. This CDR3 has 15 amino acids. The CDR3, as DNA: TGTGCCCATGGACAGGGGTTGGCAACTAATGAAAAACTGTTTTTT. This gives the protein CAHGQGLATNEKLFF. The full variable domain, in which reference TRBV30 and TRBJ1-4 provide the parts outside the CDR3, is SQTIHQWPATLVQPVGSPLSLECTVEGTSNPNLYWYRQAAGRGLQLLFYSVGIGQISSEVPQNLSASRPQDRQFILSSKKLLLSDSGFYLCAHGQGLATNEKLFFGSGTQLSVL.

A single count supports this clone. V usage is TRBV4-1 and J usage is TRBJ1-5; no reliable D call. CDR1 is MGHRA and CDR2 is YSYEKL in the germline V gene. The CDR3 totals 13 residues. V dropped 0 bases and J dropped 9 bases, with 9 bases sitting between them. The CDR3, as DNA: TGCGCCAGCAGCCAAGAAGAGTCCCGGCCCCAGCATTTT. Amino acids: CASSQEESRPQHF.

This clone was seen only once. The rearrangement links TRBV28 to TRBJ1-6; D is ambiguous. V lost 7 bases and J lost 1, with 11 bases in between. This CDR3 has 15 amino acids. Germline CDR1 is MDHEN and CDR2 is SYDVKM. The CDR3 coding sequence is TGTGCCAGCAAAGGTCAGGTATCCTATAATTCACCCCTCCACTTT. Residues: CASKGQVSYNSPLHF. The full variable domain, completed using reference TRBV28 and TRBJ1-6, is DVKVTQSSRYLVKRTGEKVFLECVQDMDHENMFWYRQDPGLGLRLIYFSYDVKMKEKGDIPEGYSVSREKKERFSLILESASTNQTSMYLCASKGQVSYNSPLHFGNGTRLTVT.

The chain employs TRBV6-1 and TRBJ1-5, with TRBD1 matching over 8 bases. The J segment lost 8 bases and the V segment lost 3 bases, leaving 3 bases of the junction unmatched. Per the germline V gene, CDR1 is MNHNS and CDR2 is SASEGT. The CDR3 loop spans 13 amino acids. CDR3 protein: CASSDRGPEPQHF. CDR3 nucleotides: TGTGCCAGCAGTGACAGGGGGCCGGAGCCCCAGCATTTT.

V and J are TRBV29-1 and TRBJ2-2; 12 nucleotides line up with TRBD2. Germline V gives CDR1 SQVTM, CDR2 ANQGSEA. The CDR3 is made up of 17 amino acids. The ends lost 6 bases at V and 1 base at J; junction bases unmatched: 9. CDR3 DNA sequence: TGCAGCGTCCGGGGGCTAGCGGGAGGGTTGAACACCGGGGAGCTGTTTTTT. It yields the protein CSVRGLAGGLNTGELFF.

This clone was observed once. The chain uses TRBV23-1 and TRBJ1-5; tentatively, D is TRBD1 (5 bases). TRBV23-1 is assigned to the ORF class and has an uncertain function. There are 15 residues in the CDR3. V lost 1 base and J 4 bases, leaving 11 bases between the germline ends. The CDR3 here is CASSQCGGENQPQHF. The CDR3 coding sequence is TGCGCCAGCAGTCAATGCGGGGGAGAAAATCAGCCCCAGCATTTT.

V usage is TRBV7-9 and J usage is TRBJ2-7; 7 bases agree with TRBD2. Germline CDR1 reads SEHNR; CDR2 reads FQNEAQ (reference sequence). The junction had 14 bases not matched to a gene; V was cut back by 1 base and J by 11 bases. CDR3 size: 15 residues. The CDR3 region is CASSLEGGSTRGKYF. CDR3 sequence (DNA): TGTGCCAGCAGCTTAGAAGGCGGGAGTACCCGGGGAAAGTACTTC.

CDR3 protein: CASSLSGGDGYEQYF. DNA for the CDR3: TGCGCCAGCAGCCTGTCTGGAGGGGACGGCTACGAGCAGTACTTC. The V call is TRBV5-1, the J call TRBJ2-7, with D possibly matching TRBD2 (6 bases). The CDR3 runs to 15 residues. The germline V and J ends were trimmed by 4 bases and 3 bases, with 17 bases remaining between them. Germline CDR1 and CDR2: SGHRS and YFSETQ.

The J gene is TRBJ2-1, the V gene TRBV4-1; TRBD2 matches 8 bases. Trimming at V came to 0 bases and at J to 7 bases, leaving 5 bases not matched to a gene. The germline V gene has CDR1 MGHRA and CDR2 YSYEKL. CDR3 length equals 15 residues. CDR3 bases: TGCGCCAGCAGCCAAGAGGGGCGGGAGGTAAATGAGCAGTTCTTC. Translation: CASSQEGREVNEQFF.

A note on this clone: One junction end does not reproduce the germline sequence, and a read error may be involved. The chain combines TRBV7-7 with TRBJ2-2; 7 bases match TRBD1. Germline CDR1 SSHAT, CDR2 FNYEAQ (reference sequence). CDR3 length equals 16 residues. The CDR3 protein is CASSPTGTVNTGELFF. DNA for the CDR3: TGTGCTAGCAGCCCGACTGGGACAGTAAACACCGGGGAGCTGTTTTTT.

This chain uses TRBV7-2 with TRBJ2-7; 7 bases are shared with TRBD1. Germline assignment: CDR1 SGHTA and CDR2 FQGNSA. There are 13 residues in the CDR3. V was pared by 5 bases and J by 5 bases, with 6 bases of the junction left unmatched. The DNA for the CDR3 is TGTGCCAGCAGCATCGGACAGGACAACGAGCAGTACTTC. Its protein product is CASSIGQDNEQYF.

The J gene is TRBJ2-1, the V gene TRBV10-3; 10 bases align to TRBD2. The V and J ends lost 0 bases and 5 bases, in that order; junction bases with no gene match: 4. This CDR3 region has 16 residues. The germline gives CDR1 ENHRY, CDR2 SYGVKD. The CDR3 DNA is TGTGCCATCAGTGAGTCGGGGCTAGCGGGGGACAATGAGCAGTTCTTC. It specifies CAISESGLAGDNEQFF.

The CDR3, as DNA: TGTGCCAGCAGTTTATCCGGGTTAGCGGGAGGGGTTAGCTCCTACGAGCAGTACTTC. Protein sequence: CASSLSGLAGGVSSYEQYF. This chain links TRBV27 with TRBJ2-7, with 11 nucleotides matching TRBD2. The CDR3 has 19 residues. V lost 0 bases and J lost 0; bases outside the gene matches: 10. Germline CDR1 MNHEY, CDR2 SMNVEV (reference sequence).

Here the CDR3 reads CASYEDGTSIYEQFF. CDR3 in DNA: TGTGCCAGCTACGAAGACGGGACTAGCATCTATGAGCAGTTCTTC. V is TRBV27 and J is TRBJ2-1, with TRBD2 matching over 9 bases. This CDR3 has 15 amino acids. From germline, CDR1 is MNHEY and CDR2 SMNVEV (reference sequence). The J segment lost 8 bases and the V segment lost 8 bases, leaving 13 bases of the junction unmatched.

The gene calls are TRBV2 and TRBJ1-6; TRBD1 matches at 8 bases. Germline CDR1 is SNHLY and CDR2 is FYNNEI. The CDR3 has 17 amino acids. V lost 3 bases to trimming and J lost 2 bases; unmatched junction nucleotides: 6. The CDR3 region has the DNA TGTGCCAGCAGTGATCTCAGGGGGCTCCCCTATAATTCACCCCTCCACTTT. This encodes CASSDLRGLPYNSPLHF.

As for this clone: The junction differs from germline at one of its ends, possibly a read error. The V gene is TRBV19, the J gene TRBJ2-2, with 7 nucleotides matching TRBD2. The CDR3 covers 15 residues. CDR1 is LNHDA and CDR2 is SQIVND in the germline V gene (reference sequence). CDR3: CACSWGGAGAGELFF. The CDR3 coding sequence is TGTGCCTGTAGTTGGGGCGGGGCGGGGGCCGGGGAGCTGTTTTTT.

The chain has TRBV5-1 and TRBJ2-5, with 8 positions matching TRBD2. Trimming removed 0 bases from V and 4 bases from J; junction bases left unmatched: 11. The germline V gene has CDR1 SGHRS and CDR2 YFSETQ. The CDR3 is 17 amino acids. CDR3 bases: TGCGCCAGCAGCTTGGCCAGTACAGGGCTAGCGGGAGAGACCCAGTACTTC. Protein sequence: CASSLASTGLAGETQYF.

The rearrangement links TRBV6-5 to TRBJ1-3, with 10 bases identical to TRBD1. Germline V CDR1 and CDR2: MNHEY, SVGAGI. V was clipped by 6 bases and J by 7 bases; unmatched bases: 3. This CDR3 has 13 residues. CDR3 sequence reads: CASRRQGANTIYF. The CDR3 region has the DNA TGTGCCAGCAGAAGACAGGGGGCTAACACCATATATTTT.

DNA for the CDR3: TGTGCCAGCAGTTTGTTAGCGGGAAAACCCACTTTCGAGCAGTACTTC. Translated, it gives CASSLLAGKPTFEQYF. The rearrangement uses TRBV27 and TRBJ2-7; 8 bases agree with TRBD2. With V trimmed by 3 bases and J by 6 bases, 13 bases remained unmatched. The CDR3 runs 16 residues. Germline loops: CDR1 MNHEY, CDR2 SMNVEV (reference sequence).

The sample holds a few counts of this clone. The V gene is TRBV19, the J gene TRBJ2-1, with 9 bases that match TRBD2. The ends lost 3 bases at V and 5 bases at J; junction bases unmatched: 8. Germline-derived CDR1 and CDR2 are LNHDA and SQIVND (reference sequence). This CDR3 contains 16 residues. DNA for the CDR3: TGTGCCAGTAGTATCGGAAGCGGGAGGACGAACAATGAGCAGTTCTTC. Encoded protein: CASSIGSGRTNNEQFF.

This chain links TRBV5-1 with TRBJ1-2; 7 bases match TRBD1. Germline V gene sequence: CDR1 SGHRS, CDR2 YFSETQ. V was pared by 0 bases and J by 6 bases, with 5 bases of the junction left unmatched. This CDR3 is 14 amino acids long. In DNA, the CDR3 is TGCGCCAGCAGCTTGGAACGGACAGGAGATGGCTACACCTTC. Protein product: CASSLERTGDGYTF.

The V and J genes are TRBV28 and TRBJ1-5, with D perhaps matching TRBD1 (6 bases). This CDR3 is 15 amino acids long. Germline assignment: CDR1 MDHEN and CDR2 SYDVKM. Between the trimmed V and J ends, which lost 1 base and 2 bases, there was a span of 9 bases. The CDR3 sequence: CASSLLSGGNQPQHF. The CDR3 DNA sequence: TGTGCCAGCAGTTTATTATCAGGGGGCAATCAGCCCCAGCATTTT.

With respect to this clone: Other DNA sequences within the sample encode an identical CDR3. The V call is TRBV9, the J call TRBJ2-7, with 7 bases lining up with TRBD2. V shed 2 bases and J 4 bases; nucleotides not matched to a gene: 3. From germline, CDR1 is SGDLS and CDR2 YYNGEE. The CDR3 covers 13 residues. The CDR3 nucleotides are TGTGCCAGCAGCGTTGGCGGGAGTTACGAGCAGTACTTC. Translation: CASSVGGSYEQYF.